A selection of T cell receptor beta chains follows, all from one sample in a study of beta chain features in type 1 diabetes. Method: immunoSEQ multiplex PCR; TCRdb's copy keeps in-frame clones and lacks some. In the table there are 350,000 or so clones, about 20% of which are singletons. Material for sequencing was naive CD4+ T cells from blood. These receptors originate from a woman in her late teens or twenties in good health. The CDR3 runs from the conserved cysteine through the conserved F or W. Each record gives: V gene, J gene, CDR3 protein.

TRBV5-4	TRBJ1-4	CASSSTGPNEKLFF
TRBV18	TRBJ1-1	CASSPRQENTEAFF
TRBV14	TRBJ2-1	CASSLGLAGHNEQFF
TRBV7-6	TRBJ2-1	CASSPPQGYNEQFF
TRBV6-5	TRBJ2-5	CASSPPGQQETQYF
TRBV7-2	TRBJ1-2	CASSLVPQVKKDGYTF
TRBV7-8	TRBJ2-3	CASSLEVGRAQRDTQYF
TRBV7-2	TRBJ2-5	CASSLELRVRGTQYF
TRBV19	TRBJ2-7	CASSIGTKGPREQYF
TRBV7-9	TRBJ2-7	CASSQRTGYEQYF
TRBV9	TRBJ2-5	CASSVAVGVETQYF
TRBV30	TRBJ1-1	CAWMVRRVEAFF
TRBV30	TRBJ1-1	CAWSPLPYTEAFF
TRBV30	TRBJ1-5	CAWSTLVGSQPQHF
TRBV5-5	TRBJ1-3	CASSLGGQVGNTIYF
TRBV9	TRBJ2-1	CASSVELAGEQFF
TRBV30	TRBJ2-3	CAWTFGTGRNTQYF
TRBV7-8	TRBJ1-5	CASSLGTGSNQPQHF
TRBV4-1	TRBJ2-3	CASSQVWGSGSTDTQYF
TRBV18	TRBJ1-1	CASSPLPGPNTEAFF
TRBV20-1	TRBJ2-1	CSASRGGEQFF
TRBV7-9	TRBJ2-2	CASSTAGTRVSGELFF
TRBV4-3	TRBJ1-2	CASSQGGTGNYGYTF
TRBV5-1	TRBJ2-6	CASSTQSSGANVLTF
TRBV4-1	TRBJ1-2	CASSQPLPTRGQGTYGYTF
TRBV6-1	TRBJ2-1	CASSEGLAGDNEQFF
TRBV30	TRBJ1-1	CAWIGQGNTEAFF
TRBV10-3	TRBJ2-5	CAISEPPQETQYF
TRBV5-1	TRBJ2-3	CASSQGTSTDTQYF
TRBV15	TRBJ2-7	CATSRDRGQALYF
TRBV5-1	TRBJ2-2	CASSSSSGRSPGELFF
TRBV30	TRBJ2-1	CAWRQELYEQFF
TRBV30	TRBJ2-3	CAWRGTSGRTVSTDTQYF
TRBV19	TRBJ2-7	CASSIDRGGAPGEQYF
TRBV11-3	TRBJ2-5	CASSPGLAEETQYF
TRBV19	TRBJ2-7	CASSPNPRERDEQYF
TRBV7-9	TRBJ2-7	CASSLGGQVFNEQYF
TRBV30	TRBJ1-1	CAWSRGPGGTEAFF
TRBV7-9	TRBJ1-5	CASSLGGAESQPQHF
TRBV9	TRBJ2-4	CASSVAGVGDIQYF
TRBV9	TRBJ2-3	CASSVGLAEGGGDTQYF
TRBV4-1	TRBJ2-1	CASSHPSGSWNEQFF
TRBV2	TRBJ1-6	CASRLQGNSPLHF
TRBV30	TRBJ1-2	CAFGRSSYTF
TRBV5-5	TRBJ2-5	CASSSGGQETQYF
TRBV4-1	TRBJ2-7	CASSSNRAISTYEQYF
TRBV15	TRBJ1-2	CATSRDTTNYGYTF
TRBV5-4	TRBJ2-3	CASRPGGAGDTQYF
TRBV15	TRBJ2-3	CATSREQDRTDTQYF
TRBV29-1	TRBJ2-1	CSVVTGVSVGEQFF
TRBV11-3	TRBJ1-1	CASSLEGGTEAFF
TRBV7-8	TRBJ2-1	CASSFSRLLANEQFF
TRBV16	TRBJ1-5	CASSQSPPGVQPQHF
TRBV6-1	TRBJ2-5	CASSEGTSEETQYF
TRBV4-3	TRBJ2-7	CASSQAVGTGTYEQYF